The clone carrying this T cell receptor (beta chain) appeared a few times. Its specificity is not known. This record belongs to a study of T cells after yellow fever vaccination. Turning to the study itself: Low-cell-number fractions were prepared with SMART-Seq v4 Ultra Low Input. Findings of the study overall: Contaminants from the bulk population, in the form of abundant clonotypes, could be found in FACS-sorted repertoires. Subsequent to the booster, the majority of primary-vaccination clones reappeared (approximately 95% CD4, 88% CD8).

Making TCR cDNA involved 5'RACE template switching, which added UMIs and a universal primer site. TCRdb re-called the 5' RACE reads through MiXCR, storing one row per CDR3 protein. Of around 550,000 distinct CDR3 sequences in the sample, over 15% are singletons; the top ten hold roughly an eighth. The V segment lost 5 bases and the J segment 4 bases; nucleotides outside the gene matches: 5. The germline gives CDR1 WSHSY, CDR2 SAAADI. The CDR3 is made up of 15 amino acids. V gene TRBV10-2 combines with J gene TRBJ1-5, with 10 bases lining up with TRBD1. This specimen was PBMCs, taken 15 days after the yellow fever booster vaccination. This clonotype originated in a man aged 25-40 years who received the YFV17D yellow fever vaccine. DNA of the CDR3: TGCGCCAGCAGTCTTCCGGGACAGGGGAATCAGCCCCAGCATTTT. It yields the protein CASSLPGQGNQPQHF.